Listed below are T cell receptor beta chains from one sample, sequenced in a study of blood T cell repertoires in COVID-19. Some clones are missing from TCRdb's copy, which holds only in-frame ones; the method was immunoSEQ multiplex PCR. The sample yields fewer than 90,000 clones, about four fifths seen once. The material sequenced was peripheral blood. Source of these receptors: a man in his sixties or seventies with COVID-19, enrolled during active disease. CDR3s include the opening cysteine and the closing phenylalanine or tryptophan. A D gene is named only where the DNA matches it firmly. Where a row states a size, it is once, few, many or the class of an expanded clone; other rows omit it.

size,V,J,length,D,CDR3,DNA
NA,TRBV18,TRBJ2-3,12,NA,CASSPGTDTQYF,TGTGCCAGCTCACCCGGGACAGATACGCAGTATTTT
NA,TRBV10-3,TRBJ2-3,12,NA,CAIYGGQDTQYF,TGTGCCATCTACGGGGGGCAAGATACGCAGTATTTT
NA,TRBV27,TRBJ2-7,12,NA,CASGDRSYEQYF,TGTGCCAGCGGCGACAGATCCTACGAGCAGTACTTC
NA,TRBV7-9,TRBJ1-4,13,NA,CATTGPTNEKLFF,TGTGCCACAACAGGTCCAACTAATGAAAAACTGTTTTTT
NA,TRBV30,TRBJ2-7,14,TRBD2,CAWSVGTSLHEQYF,TGTGCCTGGAGTGTAGGGACTAGCCTCCACGAGCAGTACTTC
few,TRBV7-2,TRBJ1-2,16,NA,CASSLATGRDFMGYTF,TGTGCCAGCAGCTTAGCGACGGGGAGGGACTTTATGGGCTACACCTTC
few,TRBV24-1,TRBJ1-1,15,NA,CATSDGSQGSTEAFF,TGTGCCACCAGTGATGGGAGTCAGGGGTCCACTGAAGCTTTCTTT
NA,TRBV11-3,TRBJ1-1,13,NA,CASSLRGRTEAFF,TGTGCCAGCAGCTTAAGAGGTCGAACTGAAGCTTTCTTT
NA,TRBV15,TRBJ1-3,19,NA,CATSRKRARAGTGGNTIYF,TGTGCCACCAGCAGAAAACGGGCCCGGGCGGGCACGGGGGGAAACACCATATATTTT
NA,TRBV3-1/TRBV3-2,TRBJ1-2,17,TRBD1,CASSQDLQGAYLYGYTF,TGTGCCAGCAGCCAAGATCTACAGGGGGCATATCTCTATGGCTACACCTTC
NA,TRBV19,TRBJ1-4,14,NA,CAASSHRTNEKLFF,TGTGCCGCCAGCTCTCACAGAACTAATGAAAAACTGTTTTTT
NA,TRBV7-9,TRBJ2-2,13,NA,CASSEQTWGELFF,TGTGCCAGCAGCGAACAAACGTGGGGGGAGCTGTTTTTT
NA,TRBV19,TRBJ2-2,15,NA,CASSVSSANTGELFF,TGTGCCAGTAGTGTGTCCAGCGCGAACACCGGGGAGCTGTTTTTT
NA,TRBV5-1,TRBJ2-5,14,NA,CASSYQLVQETQYF,TGCGCCAGCAGCTACCAACTGGTCCAAGAGACCCAGTACTTC
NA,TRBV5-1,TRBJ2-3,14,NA,CASSGGRTTDTQYF,TGCGCCAGCAGCGGAGGACGGACCACAGATACGCAGTATTTT
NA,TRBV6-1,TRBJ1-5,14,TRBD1,CASSPQGAGQPQHF,TGTGCCAGCAGTCCCCAGGGGGCGGGTCAGCCCCAGCATTTT
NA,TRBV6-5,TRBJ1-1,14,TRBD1,CASRRQGAGTEAFF,TGTGCCAGCAGAAGACAGGGGGCTGGCACTGAAGCTTTCTTT
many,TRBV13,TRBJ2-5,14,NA,CASSLELAEETQYF,TGTGCCAGCAGCTTAGAACTAGCTGAAGAGACCCAGTACTTC
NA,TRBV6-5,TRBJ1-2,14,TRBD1,CASRLTGMGYGYTF,TGTGCCAGCAGGCTGACAGGGATGGGCTATGGCTACACCTTC
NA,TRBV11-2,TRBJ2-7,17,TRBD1,CASSLVSPGQGAYEQYF,TGTGCCAGCAGCTTGGTCAGCCCGGGACAGGGAGCCTACGAGCAGTACTTC
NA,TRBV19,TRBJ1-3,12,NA,CAVQGPGNTIYF,TGTGCCGTACAGGGTCCTGGAAACACCATATATTTT
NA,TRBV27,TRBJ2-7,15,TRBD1,CASSRQGALSYEQYF,TGTGCCAGCAGTAGACAGGGGGCGCTTTCCTACGAGCAGTACTTC